Included here is one T cell receptor beta chain sequence, with context. Clones were sequenced by immunoSEQ multiplex PCR, and TCRdb holds only the in-frame ones, with some missing. The table lists approximately 440,000 clones, 75% to 90% of them singletons. The CDR3 loop spans 15 amino acids. Trimming left V 2 bases short and J 0 bases short, with 8 bases between. CDR1 and CDR2 from the germline V gene are LGHDT and YNNKEL (reference sequence). This sample stems from a study of blood T cell repertoires in COVID-19. Cohort 3 donors were reported recovered after two negative PCRs, clearance, or symptom resolution.

V and J are TRBV3-1 (or the pseudogene TRBV3-2) and TRBJ1-5, with D hard to call. The origin of this receptor is a woman younger than 35 who had recovered from COVID-19. Specimen: PBMCs or T cells enriched from blood (not recorded which). CDR3 nucleotides: TGTGCCAGCAGCCAAAGCGGAACTAGCAATCAGCCCCAGCATTTT. Its protein product is CASSQSGTSNQPQHF.